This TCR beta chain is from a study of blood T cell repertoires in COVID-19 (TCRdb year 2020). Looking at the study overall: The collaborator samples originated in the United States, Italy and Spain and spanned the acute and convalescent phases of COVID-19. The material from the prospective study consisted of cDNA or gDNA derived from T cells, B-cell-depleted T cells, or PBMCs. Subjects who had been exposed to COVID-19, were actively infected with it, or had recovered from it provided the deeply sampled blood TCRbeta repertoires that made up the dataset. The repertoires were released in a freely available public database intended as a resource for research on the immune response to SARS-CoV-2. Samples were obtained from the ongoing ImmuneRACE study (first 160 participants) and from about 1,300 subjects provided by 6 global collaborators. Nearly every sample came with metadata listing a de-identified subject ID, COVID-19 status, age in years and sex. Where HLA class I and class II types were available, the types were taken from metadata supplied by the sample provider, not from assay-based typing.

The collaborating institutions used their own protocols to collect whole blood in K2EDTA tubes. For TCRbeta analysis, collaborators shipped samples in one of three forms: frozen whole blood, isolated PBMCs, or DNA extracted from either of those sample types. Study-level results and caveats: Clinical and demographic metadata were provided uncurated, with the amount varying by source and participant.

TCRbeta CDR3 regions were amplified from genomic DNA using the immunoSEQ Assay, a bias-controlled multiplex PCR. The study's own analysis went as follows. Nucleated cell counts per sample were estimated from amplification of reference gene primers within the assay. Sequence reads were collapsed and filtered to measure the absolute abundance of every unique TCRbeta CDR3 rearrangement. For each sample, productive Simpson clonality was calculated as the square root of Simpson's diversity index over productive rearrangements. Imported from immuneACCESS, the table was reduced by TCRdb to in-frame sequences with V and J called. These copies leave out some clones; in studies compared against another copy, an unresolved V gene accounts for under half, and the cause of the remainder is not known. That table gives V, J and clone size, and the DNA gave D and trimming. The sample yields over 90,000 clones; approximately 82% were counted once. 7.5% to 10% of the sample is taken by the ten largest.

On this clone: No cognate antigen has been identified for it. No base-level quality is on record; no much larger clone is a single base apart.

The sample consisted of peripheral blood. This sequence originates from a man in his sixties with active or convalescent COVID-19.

The sequenced DNA: TGTGCCAGCAGCCAAGGGCAGGTCGCAACTAATGAAAAACTGTTTTTT. Its amino acids are CASSQGQVATNEKLFF. The chain is encoded by TRBV3-1 (or the pseudogene TRBV3-2) joined to TRBJ1-4, with no confidently assigned D gene. From its cysteine to its phenylalanine, the CDR3 spans 16 amino acids. The entry retains the CDR3 DNA only, 48 bases that are in frame from base 1. Via the germline V gene (reference sequence), CDR1 is LGHDT and CDR2 YNNKEL. Trimming at the junction amounts to 1 base on V and 0 bases on J, and the germline ends lie 9 bases apart.